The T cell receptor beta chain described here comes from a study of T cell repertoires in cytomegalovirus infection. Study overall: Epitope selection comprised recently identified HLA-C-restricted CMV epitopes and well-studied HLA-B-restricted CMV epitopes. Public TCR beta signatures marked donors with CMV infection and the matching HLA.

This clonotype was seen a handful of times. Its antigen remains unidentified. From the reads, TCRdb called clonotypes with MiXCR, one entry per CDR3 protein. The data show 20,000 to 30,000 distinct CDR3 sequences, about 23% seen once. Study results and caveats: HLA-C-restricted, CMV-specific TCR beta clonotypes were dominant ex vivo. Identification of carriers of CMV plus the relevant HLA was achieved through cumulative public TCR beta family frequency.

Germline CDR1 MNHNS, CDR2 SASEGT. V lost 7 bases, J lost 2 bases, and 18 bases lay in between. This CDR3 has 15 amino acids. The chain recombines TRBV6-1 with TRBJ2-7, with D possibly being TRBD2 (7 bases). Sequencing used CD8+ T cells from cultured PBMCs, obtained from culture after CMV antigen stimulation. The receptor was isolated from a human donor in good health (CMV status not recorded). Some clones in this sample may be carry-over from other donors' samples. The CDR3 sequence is CASTSGGGETYEQYF. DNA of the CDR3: TGTGCCAGCACCTCTGGCGGGGGCGAAACCTACGAGCAGTACTTC.